The 24 T cell receptor beta chains below all came from one sample that was sequenced in a study of beta chain features in type 1 diabetes (dated by TCRdb to 2016 to 2018). Receptor amplification or capture employed the immunoSEQ multiplex PCR assay. The entire isolated RNA was reverse transcribed using the High Capacity cDNA Reverse Transcription Kit, and thus expressed TCRB transcripts were sequenced. TCRdb's version of the immuneACCESS table is confined to in-frame rearrangements and falls short of the full clone set. An unresolved V gene accounts for under half of the shortfall where checked; the remainder is of unknown origin. This sample has hundreds of thousands of clones in its table, and roughly 15% of those were observed once. Together, the top ten hold 0.02% to 0.03% of the sample. Sequencing was carried out using naive CD4+ T cells from blood. The cell subset or site label for this specimen denotes: true naive CD4+ T cells. The receptors were gathered from a woman aged 18 to 35 in good health.

The chain couples TRBV7-6 to TRBJ2-1; the D gene is possibly TRBD2 (7 bases). Trimming removed 1 base at V and 8 bases at J, with 15 bases between. The CDR3 has 15 amino acids. Germline CDR1 is SGHVS and CDR2 is FNYEAQ. CDR3 nucleotides: TGTGCCAGCAGCTTAGATTCTGGGGGGGCTTATGAGCAGTTCTTC. This sequence encodes CASSLDSGGAYEQFF.

Regarding this clone: A junction boundary mismatches the germline segment, possibly from a read error. The rearrangement uses TRBV27 and TRBJ2-7; the match to TRBD2 covers 8 bases. There are 15 residues in the CDR3. Germline-derived CDR1 and CDR2 are MNHEY and SMNVEV (reference sequence). CDR3 amino acids: CASSPWLAGTYKQYF. The DNA of the CDR3 is TGTGCCAGCAGCCCTTGGCTAGCGGGTACCTACAAGCAGTACTTC.

This rearrangement joins TRBV27 to TRBJ1-1; weak D call: TRBD1 (5 bases). V dropped 7 bases and J dropped 7 bases, with 19 bases sitting between them. This CDR3 is 14 amino acids long. The germline V gene encodes CDR1 MNHEY and CDR2 SMNVEV (reference sequence). The CDR3 loop is CASTPVLGRGEAFF. DNA for the CDR3: TGTGCCAGCACCCCAGTTCTGGGGCGCGGTGAAGCTTTCTTT.

Details on this clone: Other DNA variants within this sample encode the same CDR3. The chain recombines TRBV20-1 with TRBJ2-3; the D is unclear. The CDR3 runs to 11 residues. V was clipped by 6 bases and J by 2 bases, with 6 bases between them. Germline CDR1 DFQATT, CDR2 SNEGSKA (reference sequence). The CDR3: CSAVYTDTQYF. In DNA form, the CDR3 reads TGCAGTGCGGTCTACACAGATACGCAGTATTTT.

This clone was detected only a few times. The J gene is TRBJ1-2, the V gene TRBV7-9; D unclear. The CDR3 spans 13 residues. Trimming took 9 bases from V and 13 from J, leaving 24 bases between them. CDR1 SEHNR and CDR2 FQNEAQ come from the germline V gene (reference sequence). In DNA, the CDR3 is TGTGCCAGTCGTCGTATGGATTTCCTTCCCGCCACCTTC. It translates to CASRRMDFLPATF.

There are a few counts of this clone. V is TRBV5-5 and J is TRBJ2-2, with no clear D. The germline gives CDR1 SGHKS, CDR2 YYEKEE (reference sequence). Trimming removed 2 bases at V and 0 bases at J, with 8 bases between. The CDR3 has 15 amino acids. This chain's CDR3 is CASSLVHTNTGELFF. CDR3 sequence (DNA): TGTGCCAGCAGCTTAGTCCACACGAACACCGGGGAGCTGTTTTTT.

This clone was counted between two and nine times. Different DNA sequences within this sample yield the same CDR3. The chain combines TRBV5-1 with TRBJ2-5; D remains unclear. The CDR3 runs 11 residues. V lost 5 bases to trimming and J lost 2 bases, with 4 bases between them. Germline CDR1 reads SGHRS; CDR2 reads YFSETQ. The CDR3 nucleotides read TGCGCCAGCAGTTTGCAAGAGACCCAGTACTTC. This sequence encodes CASSLQETQYF.

This chain joins TRBV5-4 and TRBJ1-5; D may be TRBD1 (5 bases). Germline lookup yields CDR1 SGHNT and CDR2 YYREEE (reference sequence). Trimming cost V 0 bases and J 4 bases, with 8 bases left between them. This CDR3 region has 14 residues. In DNA form, the CDR3 reads TGTGCCAGCAGCTTGGAGGGGTCGAATCAGCCCCAGCATTTT. Translated, it gives CASSLEGSNQPQHF. Filled out from reference TRBV5-4 and TRBJ1-5, the complete variable domain reads ETGVTQSPTHLIKTRGQQVTLRCSSQSGHNTVSWYQQALGQGPQFIFQYYREEENGRGNFPPRFSGLQFPNYSSELNVNALELDDSALYLCASSLEGSNQPQHFGDGTRLSIL.

Only a few counts were recorded for this clone. The chain recombines TRBV2 with TRBJ2-1, with 7 bases that match TRBD2. Germline values: CDR1 SNHLY, CDR2 FYNNEI. With 7 bases clipped from V and 4 bases from J, the junction kept 4 bases outside the gene matches. CDR3 size: 13 residues. The CDR3 loop is CASMREKYNEQFF. The DNA of the CDR3 is TGTGCCAGCATGCGGGAGAAGTACAATGAGCAGTTCTTC.

This chain joins TRBV4-2 and TRBJ2-1; a weak D match, TRBD1 (6 bases). The CDR3 totals 13 residues. In germline, CDR1 is LGHNA, CDR2 YNFKEQ. V was trimmed by 1 base and J by 10 bases, leaving 11 bases between them. CDR3 amino acids: CASSQVTQGEQFF. For the CDR3, the DNA is TGTGCCAGCAGCCAAGTTACACAGGGAGAGCAGTTCTTC.

In this sample, this clone turned up a few times. This chain joins TRBV2 and TRBJ1-1; 8 bases align to TRBD1. The germline V gene has CDR1 SNHLY and CDR2 FYNNEI. Germline trimming cut 8 bases from V and 8 bases from J; bases unmatched to any gene: 7. This CDR3 is 12 amino acids long. For the CDR3, the DNA is TGTGCCAGCGGACAGGGCTTACGGGAAGCTTTCTTT. It codes for CASGQGLREAFF.

This CDR3 is CASSLAGVNEQYF. The CDR3 nucleotides are TGTGCCAGCAGTCTAGCGGGAGTTAACGAGCAGTACTTC. V usage is TRBV28 and J usage is TRBJ2-7, with 10 bases lining up with TRBD2. The CDR3 extends over 13 amino acids. Germline CDR1 and CDR2: MDHEN and SYDVKM. V was clipped by 5 bases and J by 5 bases; unmatched bases: 3.

This clone was seen a few times. This chain links TRBV9 with TRBJ2-5, with D perhaps TRBD2 (6 bases). The V gene's germline CDR1 is SGDLS and CDR2 YYNGEE. The ends were cut back, 0 bases at V and 5 bases at J, with 14 bases in the middle. This CDR3 region has 15 residues. CDR3 DNA sequence: TGTGCCAGCAGCGTAGGGGGGACTTTGTCTGAGACCCAGTACTTC. Amino acid sequence: CASSVGGTLSETQYF.

This clone turned up a few times. The identical CDR3 is also encoded by other nucleotide sequences in the sample. The chain has TRBV9 and TRBJ1-1; no reliable D call. Trimming took off 0 bases at V and 1 base at J, with 7 bases between the two ends. CDR1 is SGDLS and CDR2 is YYNGEE in the germline V gene. The CDR3 length is 14 residues. CDR3 sequence: CASSVVGGNTEAFF. The DNA of the CDR3 is TGTGCCAGCAGCGTAGTCGGAGGGAACACTGAAGCTTTCTTT.

This clone was detected a few times. This chain joins TRBV4-3 and TRBJ2-3; D tentatively fits TRBD1 or TRBD2 (5 bases each). CDR3 length: 14 residues. Trimming cost V 3 bases and J 7 bases, with 14 bases left between them. Germline assignment: CDR1 LGHNA and CDR2 YSLEER. The CDR3 DNA reads TGCGCCAGCAGCCAGGGCCGGGGCGTATATACGCAGTATTTT. Its protein product is CASSQGRGVYTQYF.

This rearrangement joins TRBV7-3 to TRBJ1-1, with D perhaps TRBD1 (5 bases). CDR1 is SGHTA and CDR2 is FQGTGA in the germline V gene. Between the trimmed V and J ends, which lost 6 bases and 4 bases, there was a span of 15 bases. The CDR3 length is 14 residues. CDR3 DNA: TGTGCCAGCAGGCCCGACAGTTCTCGCACTGAAGCTTTCTTT. It yields the protein CASRPDSSRTEAFF.

This clone was detected a few times. V gene TRBV15 combines with J gene TRBJ2-7; TRBD2 is a possible D gene (6 bases). Germline loops: CDR1 LNHNV, CDR2 YYDKDF (reference sequence). The V and J ends lost 4 bases and 1 base respectively, with 11 bases between them. The CDR3 length is 14 residues. CDR3 residues: CATSIGGGSYEQYF. CDR3 coding DNA: TGTGCCACCAGCATTGGCGGAGGGTCCTACGAGCAGTACTTC.

This clone was seen a few times. The genes are TRBV11-2 and TRBJ2-1; TRBD2 agrees at 11 bases. After removal of 5 bases from V and 3 bases from J, the junction contained 3 bases not matched to a gene. Germline V gene data show CDR1 as SGHAT and CDR2 as FQNNGV. The CDR3 is 15 amino acids. CDR3 nucleotide sequence: TGTGCCAGCAGCGGACTAGCGGGCGGCTACAATGAGCAGTTCTTC. It is translated as CASSGLAGGYNEQFF.

V usage is TRBV6-5 and J usage is TRBJ1-5; D perhaps matches TRBD1 (6 bases). Trimming stripped 7 bases from V and 2 bases from J, with 12 bases between. Germline V gives CDR1 MNHEY, CDR2 SVGAGI. The CDR3 runs 14 residues. CDR3 residues: CASTMGGGNQPQHF. The CDR3 DNA is TGTGCCAGCACCATGGGGGGCGGCAATCAGCCCCAGCATTTT.

This clone was found a few times. The chain joins TRBV5-6 to TRBJ2-1; no reliable D call. This CDR3 is 11 amino acids long. Between the trimmed V and J ends, which lost 6 bases and 6 bases, there was a span of 7 bases. Germline V lookup: CDR1 SGHDT, CDR2 YYEEEE. CDR3 region: CASTTFNEQFF. As DNA, the CDR3 is TGTGCCAGCACCACTTTCAATGAGCAGTTCTTC.

J is TRBJ2-5 and V is TRBV11-2; D perhaps matches TRBD1 (5 bases). The J call may be in error: the DNA end matches TRBJ2-7 better. There are 14 residues in the CDR3. Germline V gene lookup returns CDR1 SGHAT and CDR2 FQNNGV. In DNA, the CDR3 is TGTGCCAGCAGAAACCAGGGATGGGCCTACGAGCAGTACTTC. Residues: CASRNQGWAYEQYF.

The rearrangement uses TRBV28 and TRBJ2-1; 8 bases match TRBD1. The CDR3 has 14 amino acids. Germline V gene lookup returns CDR1 MDHEN and CDR2 SYDVKM. V gave up 6 bases and J gave up 0 bases; unmatched junction bases: 1. The CDR3 here is CASRQGGSYNEQFF. In nucleotides, the CDR3 is TGTGCCAGCAGACAGGGGGGCTCCTACAATGAGCAGTTCTTC.

This sequence joins TRBV18 and TRBJ1-1, with TRBD1 as a possible D gene (5 bases). V gave up 0 bases and J gave up 4 bases, with 9 bases separating them. The CDR3 contains 14 residues. Germline V gene sequence: CDR1 KGHSH, CDR2 LQKENI. CDR3 loop: CASSPPGGPTEAFF. In DNA, the CDR3 is TGTGCCAGCTCACCACCGGGGGGTCCCACTGAAGCTTTCTTT.

The chain joins TRBV28 to TRBJ2-5, with D possibly called TRBD1 or TRBD2 (5 bases each). Germline CDR1 and CDR2: MDHEN and SYDVKM. Trimming cost V 6 bases and J 2 bases, with 16 bases left between them. CDR3 length: 15 amino acids. The CDR3 spells CASSRPGRSQETQYF. The CDR3 DNA reads TGTGCCAGCAGCCGACCGGGACGGAGTCAAGAGACCCAGTACTTC.